This T cell receptor (beta chain) was captured in a study of OX40 agonist ivuxolimab in advanced cancers. Background for the entire study: Ivuxolimab was an agonistic, fully human IgG2 monoclonal antibody directed against OX40 (CD134), a costimulatory receptor. Intravenous ivuxolimab was administered to patients every 2 weeks at six dose levels: 0.01, 0.1, 0.3, 1.5, 3 and 10 mg/kg. Of the roughly 54 dose-escalation patients, hepatocellular carcinoma was present in roughly 19, melanoma in some 15, renal cell carcinoma in 9 and head and neck cancer in 9. In the dose-escalation cohort, more than 75% of patients were male, and the mean age was roughly 60 years, with a range of 23 to 79. Patients were allowed to have had prior anti-PD-1, anti-PD-L1 or anti-CTLA-4 therapy, and approximately 37% of the dose-escalation patients had been treated with checkpoint inhibitors. Three dose-escalation patients achieved partial responses, one with hepatocellular carcinoma and two with cutaneous melanoma. The point of sequencing TCRbeta in the periphery was to test whether ivuxolimab changed TCR sequence diversity and drove clonal T-cell expansion. The paper covers the monotherapy dose-escalation part of the phase I ivuxolimab trial, which included N ≈ 57 patients. General conclusions and limits of the study: Low levels of normalized T-cell clonal expansion were also seen in some nonresponding patients. On average, CD8+ T cells showed more expanded clones than CD4+ T cells after ivuxolimab. In the 0.1-3.0 mg/kg groups, partial responders were among the patients with the lowest normalized peripheral clonal expansion, particularly in CD8+ T cells. At doses of 0.1 to 3.0 mg/kg, clonal expansion of both CD4+ and CD8+ blood T cells was observed from baseline to week 6. The antigen specificity of the peripheral T cells that underwent clonal expansion was not determined.

For sequencing of the TCRbeta CDR3 region, genomic DNA was extracted from the sorted cells. The immunoSEQ Assay was used to sequence the TCRbeta CDR3 regions. TCRdb stores this immuneACCESS table with in-frame sequences only. Part of the clones is absent; in the studies checked, under half of the shortfall reflects unresolved V genes, and no reason is known for the rest. Present in this sample are 77,000 or so clones, approximately 95% of which were seen just once. Jointly, the top ten make up more than 0.3% of the sample. From the germline V gene (reference sequence), CDR1 is PRHDT and CDR2 is FYEKMQ. V sheds 6 bases and J sheds 1 base, leaving 17 bases between their ends. There are 16 amino acids in the CDR3, from cysteine to phenylalanine inclusive. The retained sequence is limited to the CDR3, 48 bases, with the frame set at the first base. As for this clone: Its antigen is unknown. No qualities accompany the bases; no much larger clone lies one base away.

The trial excluded patients who had a history of autoimmune disease or who were on systemic immunosuppression. Peripheral blood for TCR sequencing was collected from all dose cohorts at baseline, on cycle 4 day 1, and on cycle 7 day 1. The samples were taken from a phase I, first-in-human, multicenter, open-label dose-escalation trial of ivuxolimab. The trial enrolled adults with locally advanced or metastatic head and neck squamous cell, hepatocellular, melanoma or renal cell carcinoma. Before TCR sequencing, CD4+ T cells and CD8+ T cells were sorted from peripheral blood as separate populations. Recombination joined TRBV13 with TRBJ2-3; the D gene assignment is ambiguous. This sequence was found in an adult with an advanced solid tumor such as melanoma, head and neck, liver or kidney cancer. This sample comprised CD4+ or CD8+ T cells sorted from blood, obtained in a trial of the OX40 agonist ivuxolimab. The nucleotide sequence is given as TGTGCCAGCAGTCCCCCCGGGTCCCGAGGCACAGATACGCAGTATTTT. Its protein is CASSPPGSRGTDTQYF.